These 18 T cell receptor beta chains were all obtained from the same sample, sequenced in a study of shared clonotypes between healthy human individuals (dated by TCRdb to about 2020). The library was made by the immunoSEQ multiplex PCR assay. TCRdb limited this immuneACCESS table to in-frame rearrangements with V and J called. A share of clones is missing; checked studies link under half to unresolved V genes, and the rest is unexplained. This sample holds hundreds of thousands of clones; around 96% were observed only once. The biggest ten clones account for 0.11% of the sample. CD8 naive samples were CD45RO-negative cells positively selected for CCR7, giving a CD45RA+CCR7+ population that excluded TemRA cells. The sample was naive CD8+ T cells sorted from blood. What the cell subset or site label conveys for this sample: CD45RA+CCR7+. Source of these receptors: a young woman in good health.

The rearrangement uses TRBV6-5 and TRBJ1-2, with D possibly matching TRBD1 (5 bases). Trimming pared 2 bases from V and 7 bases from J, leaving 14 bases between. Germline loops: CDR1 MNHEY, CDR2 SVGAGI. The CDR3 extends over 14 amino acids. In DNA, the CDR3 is TGTGCCAGCAGTTACCGAGAGGGGATGGCTGGCTACACCTTC. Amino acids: CASSYREGMAGYTF.

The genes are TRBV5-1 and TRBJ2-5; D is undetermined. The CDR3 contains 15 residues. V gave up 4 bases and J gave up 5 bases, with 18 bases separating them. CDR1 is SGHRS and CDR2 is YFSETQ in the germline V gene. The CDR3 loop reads CASSPPDGMSETQYF. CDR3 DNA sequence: TGCGCCAGCAGCCCGCCCGATGGTATGTCGGAGACCCAGTACTTC.

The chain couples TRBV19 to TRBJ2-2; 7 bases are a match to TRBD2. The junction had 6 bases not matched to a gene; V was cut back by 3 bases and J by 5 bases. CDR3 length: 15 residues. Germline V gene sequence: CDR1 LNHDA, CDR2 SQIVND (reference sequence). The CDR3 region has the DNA TGTGCCAGTAGTATCGTGGGAGGGCAGACCGGGGAGCTGTTTTTT. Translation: CASSIVGGQTGELFF.

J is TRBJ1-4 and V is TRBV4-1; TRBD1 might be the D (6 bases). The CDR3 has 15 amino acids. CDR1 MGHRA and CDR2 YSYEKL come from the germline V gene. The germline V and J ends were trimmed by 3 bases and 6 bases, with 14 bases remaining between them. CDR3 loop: CASSQYEGGDEKLFF. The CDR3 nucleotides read TGCGCCAGCAGCCAGTATGAAGGGGGGGATGAAAAACTGTTTTTT.

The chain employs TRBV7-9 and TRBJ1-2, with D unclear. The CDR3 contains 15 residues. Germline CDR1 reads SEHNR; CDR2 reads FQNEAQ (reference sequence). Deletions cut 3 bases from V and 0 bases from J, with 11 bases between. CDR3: CASSFPLTSNYGYTF. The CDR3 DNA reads TGTGCCAGCAGCTTCCCGCTTACCTCTAACTATGGCTACACCTTC.

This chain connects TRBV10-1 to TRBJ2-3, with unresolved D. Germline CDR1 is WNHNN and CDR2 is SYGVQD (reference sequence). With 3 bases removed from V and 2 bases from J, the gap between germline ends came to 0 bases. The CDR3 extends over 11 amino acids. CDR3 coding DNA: TGCGCCAGCAGTGACACAGATACGCAGTATTTT. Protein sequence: CASSDTDTQYF.

The CDR3 DNA sequence: TGTGCCAGCAGCATGGGAGCCTACGAGCAGTACTTC. Translating it yields CASSMGAYEQYF. The rearrangement uses TRBV13 and TRBJ2-7; the D gene is possibly TRBD2 (5 bases). V was trimmed by 5 bases and J by 2 bases, leaving 7 bases between them. Germline CDR1 is PRHDT and CDR2 is FYEKMQ (reference sequence). This CDR3 is built from 12 residues.

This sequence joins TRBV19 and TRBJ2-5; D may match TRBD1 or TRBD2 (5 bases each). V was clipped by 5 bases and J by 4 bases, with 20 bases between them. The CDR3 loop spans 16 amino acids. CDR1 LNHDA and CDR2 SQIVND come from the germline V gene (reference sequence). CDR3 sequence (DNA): TGTGCCAGTAGTTCACCCCGGGACCAAGGAAGAGAGACCCAGTACTTC. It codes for CASSSPRDQGRETQYF.

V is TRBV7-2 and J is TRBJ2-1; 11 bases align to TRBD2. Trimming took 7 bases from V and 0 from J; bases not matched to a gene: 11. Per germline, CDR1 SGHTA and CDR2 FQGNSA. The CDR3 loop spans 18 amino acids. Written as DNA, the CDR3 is TGTGCCAGCATTTTAGCGGGAGGGCCCGATAGCTCCTACAATGAGCAGTTCTTC. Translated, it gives CASILAGGPDSSYNEQFF. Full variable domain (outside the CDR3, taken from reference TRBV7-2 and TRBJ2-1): GAGVSQSPSNKVTEKGKDVELRCDPISGHTALYWYRQSLGQGLEFLIYFQGNSAPDKSGLPSDRFSAERTGGSVSTLTIQRTQQEDSAVYLCASILAGGPDSSYNEQFFGPGTRLTVL.

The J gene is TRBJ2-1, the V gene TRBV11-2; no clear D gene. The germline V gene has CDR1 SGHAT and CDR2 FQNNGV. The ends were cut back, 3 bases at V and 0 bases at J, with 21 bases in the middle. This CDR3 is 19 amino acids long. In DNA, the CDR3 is TGTGCCAGCAGCTTTACGCCTGACCTCCCGTGGGGCTCCTACAATGAGCAGTTCTTC. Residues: CASSFTPDLPWGSYNEQFF.

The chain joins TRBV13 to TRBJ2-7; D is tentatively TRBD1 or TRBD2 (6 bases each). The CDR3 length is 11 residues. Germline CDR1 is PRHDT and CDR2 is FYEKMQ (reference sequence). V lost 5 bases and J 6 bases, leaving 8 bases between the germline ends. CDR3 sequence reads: CASSEGGEQYF. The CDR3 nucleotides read TGTGCCAGCAGCGAGGGGGGCGAGCAGTACTTC.

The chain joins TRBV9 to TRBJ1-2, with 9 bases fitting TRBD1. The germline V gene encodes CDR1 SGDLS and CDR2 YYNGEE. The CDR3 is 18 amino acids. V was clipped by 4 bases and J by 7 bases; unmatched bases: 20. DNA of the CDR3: TGTGCCAGCAGCACCCGGACAGGGGCGAAGGGGGCTATTAGTGGCTACACCTTC. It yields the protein CASSTRTGAKGAISGYTF. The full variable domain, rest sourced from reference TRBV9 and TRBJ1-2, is DSGVTQTPKHLITATGQRVTLRCSPRSGDLSVYWYQQSLDQGLQFLIQYYNGEERAKGNILERFSAQQFPDLHSELNLSSLELGDSALYFCASSTRTGAKGAISGYTFGSGTRLTVV.

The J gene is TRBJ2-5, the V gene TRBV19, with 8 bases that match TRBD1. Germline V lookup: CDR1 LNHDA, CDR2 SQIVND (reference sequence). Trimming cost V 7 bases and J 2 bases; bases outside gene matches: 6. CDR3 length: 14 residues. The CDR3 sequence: CASNPDREQETQYF. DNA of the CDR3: TGTGCCAGTAACCCGGACAGGGAACAAGAGACCCAGTACTTC. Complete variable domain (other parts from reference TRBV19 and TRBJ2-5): DGGITQSPKYLFRKEGQNVTLSCEQNLNHDAMYWYRQDPGQGLRLIYYSQIVNDFQKGDIAEGYSVSREKKESFPLTVTSAQKNPTAFYLCASNPDREQETQYFGPGTRLLVL.

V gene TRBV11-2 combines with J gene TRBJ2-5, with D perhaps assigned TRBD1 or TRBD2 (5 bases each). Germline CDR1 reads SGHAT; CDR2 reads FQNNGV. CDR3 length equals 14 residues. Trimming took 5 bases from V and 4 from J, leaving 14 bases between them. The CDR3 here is CASSRLRGGETQYF. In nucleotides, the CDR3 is TGTGCCAGCAGCCGTCTGCGTGGGGGAGAGACCCAGTACTTC.

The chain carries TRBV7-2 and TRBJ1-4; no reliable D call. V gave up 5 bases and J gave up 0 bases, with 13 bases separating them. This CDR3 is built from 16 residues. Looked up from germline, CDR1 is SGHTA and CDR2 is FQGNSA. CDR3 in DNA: TGTGCCAGCAGCCTGGGATCATTCTCAACTAATGAAAAACTGTTTTTT. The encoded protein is CASSLGSFSTNEKLFF.

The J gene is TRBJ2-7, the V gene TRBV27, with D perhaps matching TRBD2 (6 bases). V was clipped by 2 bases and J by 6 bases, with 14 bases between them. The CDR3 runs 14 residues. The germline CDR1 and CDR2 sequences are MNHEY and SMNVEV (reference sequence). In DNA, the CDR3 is TGTGCCAGCAGTTTAGGGGGGAGAAAGCTCGAGCAGTACTTC. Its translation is CASSLGGRKLEQYF.

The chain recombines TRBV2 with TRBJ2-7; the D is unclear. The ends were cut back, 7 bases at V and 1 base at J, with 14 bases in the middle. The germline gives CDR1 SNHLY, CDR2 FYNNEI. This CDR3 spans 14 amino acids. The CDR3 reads CASIHGDGSYEQYF. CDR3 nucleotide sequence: TGTGCCAGCATCCACGGCGACGGTTCCTACGAGCAGTACTTC.

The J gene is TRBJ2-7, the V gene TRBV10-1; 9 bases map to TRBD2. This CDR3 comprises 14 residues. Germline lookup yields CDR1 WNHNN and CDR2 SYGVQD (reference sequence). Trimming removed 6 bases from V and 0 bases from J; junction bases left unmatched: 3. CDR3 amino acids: CASREREDSYEQYF. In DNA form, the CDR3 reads TGCGCCAGCAGGGAGCGGGAGGACTCCTACGAGCAGTACTTC.